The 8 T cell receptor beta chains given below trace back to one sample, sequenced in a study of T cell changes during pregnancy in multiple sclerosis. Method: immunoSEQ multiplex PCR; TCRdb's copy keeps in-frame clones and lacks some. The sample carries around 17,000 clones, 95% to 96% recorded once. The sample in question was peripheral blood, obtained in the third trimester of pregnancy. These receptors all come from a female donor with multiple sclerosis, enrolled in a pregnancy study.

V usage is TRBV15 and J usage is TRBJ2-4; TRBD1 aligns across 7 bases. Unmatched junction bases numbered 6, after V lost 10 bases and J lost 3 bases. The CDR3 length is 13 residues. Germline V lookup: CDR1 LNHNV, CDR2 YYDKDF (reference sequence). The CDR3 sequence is CAIRQGDKNIQYF. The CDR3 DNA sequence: TGTGCCATCAGACAGGGTGACAAAAACATTCAGTACTTC.

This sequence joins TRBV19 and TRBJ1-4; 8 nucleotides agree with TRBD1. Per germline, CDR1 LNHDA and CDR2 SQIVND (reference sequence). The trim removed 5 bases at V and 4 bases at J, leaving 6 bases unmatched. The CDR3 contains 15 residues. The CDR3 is CASSPTGGGNEKLFF. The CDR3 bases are TGTGCCAGTAGTCCCACAGGGGGAGGTAATGAAAAACTGTTTTTT.

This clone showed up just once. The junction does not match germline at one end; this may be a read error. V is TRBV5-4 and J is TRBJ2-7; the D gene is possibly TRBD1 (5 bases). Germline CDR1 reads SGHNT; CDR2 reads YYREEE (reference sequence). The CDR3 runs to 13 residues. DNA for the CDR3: TGTGCCAGCAGCTTGGGACAGCCCTACGAGCAGTGCTTC. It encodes CASSLGQPYEQCF.

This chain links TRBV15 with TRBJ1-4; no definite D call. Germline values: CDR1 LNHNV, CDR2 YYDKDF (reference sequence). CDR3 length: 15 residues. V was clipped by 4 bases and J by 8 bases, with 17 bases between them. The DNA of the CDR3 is TGTGCCACCAGCAACGTCCACACAGCGGGGGAAAAACTGTTTTTT. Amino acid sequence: CATSNVHTAGEKLFF.

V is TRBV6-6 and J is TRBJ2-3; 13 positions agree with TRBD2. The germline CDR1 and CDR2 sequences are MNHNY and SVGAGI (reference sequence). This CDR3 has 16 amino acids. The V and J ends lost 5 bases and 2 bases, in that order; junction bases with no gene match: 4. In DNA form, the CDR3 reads TGTGCCAGCAGTCTAACTAGCGGGAGGGCCACAGATACGCAGTATTTT. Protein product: CASSLTSGRATDTQYF.

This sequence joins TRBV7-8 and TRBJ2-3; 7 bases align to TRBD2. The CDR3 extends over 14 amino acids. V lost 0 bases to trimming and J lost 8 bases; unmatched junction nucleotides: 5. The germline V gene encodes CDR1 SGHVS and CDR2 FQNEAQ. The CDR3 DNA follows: TGTGCCAGCAGCTTAGCGGTGGAGCGGGGTACGCAGTATTTT. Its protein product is CASSLAVERGTQYF. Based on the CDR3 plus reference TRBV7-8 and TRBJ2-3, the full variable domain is GAGVSQSPRYKVAKRGQDVALRCDPISGHVSLFWYQQALGQGPEFLTYFQNEAQLDKSGLPSDRFFAERPEGSVSTLKIQRTQQEDSAVYLCASSLAVERGTQYFGPGTRLTVL.

The DNA for the CDR3 is TGTGCCAGCAGTACCGGGACTCGACGGCTTGAGCAGTACTTC. Its translation: CASSTGTRRLEQYF. V usage is TRBV27 and J usage is TRBJ2-5; TRBD2 might be the D (6 bases). Germline-derived CDR1 and CDR2 are MNHEY and SMNVEV (reference sequence). The CDR3 contains 14 residues. V shed 5 bases and J shed 11 bases, with 21 bases lying between them.

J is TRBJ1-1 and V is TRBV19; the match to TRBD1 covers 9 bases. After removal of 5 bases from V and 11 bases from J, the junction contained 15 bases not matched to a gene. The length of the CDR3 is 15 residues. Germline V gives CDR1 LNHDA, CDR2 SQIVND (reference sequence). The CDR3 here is CASSPLQGASDRAFF. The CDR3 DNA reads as TGTGCCAGTAGTCCACTACAGGGGGCGTCCGATAGGGCTTTCTTT.